The 27 T cell receptor beta chains presented below share a single source sample, sequenced in a study. TCRdb re-derived calls from the 5' RACE reads in MiXCR, one entry per CDR3 protein. The repertoire holds nearly 55,000 distinct CDR3 sequences, with approximately 17% as singletons. Sample: naive CD4+ T cells sorted from blood. Noted subset: naive CD4+ T cells, CD4+CD45RA+CD25-. The receptors come from a female donor with breast cancer.

Ten or more counts support this clonotype. The rearrangement uses TRBV24-1 and TRBJ2-2; possibly TRBD2 for D (7 bases). Trimming stripped 7 bases from V and 2 bases from J, with 13 bases between. Germline CDR1 and CDR2: KGHDR and SFDVKD. The CDR3 is made up of 15 amino acids. Here the CDR3 reads CATRGASGNTGELFF. In DNA, the CDR3 is TGTGCCACCAGGGGGGCTAGCGGAAACACCGGGGAGCTGTTTTTT.

In its sample, this clonotype was seen many times. The chain joins TRBV6-5 to TRBJ2-3, with a weak D call TRBD1 (6 bases). Per germline, CDR1 MNHEY and CDR2 SVGAGI. The germline V and J ends were trimmed by 3 bases and 4 bases, with 14 bases remaining between them. This CDR3 region has 15 residues. This CDR3 reads CASSYRSGAADTQYF. The CDR3 DNA reads TGTGCCAGCAGTTATAGGTCAGGGGCGGCAGATACGCAGTATTTT.

This clonotype turned up a few times. This could be a read error, since a much larger clone is one nucleotide away. The chain carries TRBV7-3 and TRBJ2-5, with a possible D match to TRBD2 (6 bases). Germline V lookup: CDR1 SGHTA, CDR2 FQGTGA. This CDR3 has 14 amino acids. Here the CDR3 reads CASSPGTLQGTQYF. CDR3 sequence (DNA): TGTGCCAGCAGCCCTGGGACTCTCCAAGGGACCCAGTACTTC.

This clonotype was seen once. This sequence joins TRBV18 and TRBJ1-2; possible D gene TRBD1, 5 bases. The length of the CDR3 is 13 residues. Trimming took 2 bases from V and 3 from J, leaving 7 bases between them. Germline CDR1 is KGHSH and CDR2 is LQKENI. The CDR3 region is CASSPGADYGYTF. The CDR3 nucleotides are TGTGCCAGCTCACCAGGGGCGGACTATGGCTACACCTTC.

The table lists this clonotype with many counts. The chain is built from TRBV20-1 and TRBJ2-1; perhaps TRBD2 as D (6 bases). Germline values: CDR1 DFQATT, CDR2 SNEGSKA (reference sequence). Trimming removed 2 bases at V and 5 bases at J, with 13 bases between. CDR3 length: 14 residues. The CDR3 region is CSARSGEVDNEQFF. The CDR3 DNA reads as TGCAGTGCTAGATCCGGGGAGGTGGACAATGAGCAGTTCTTC.

This clonotype was seen at least ten times. CDR3 in DNA: TGTGCCAGCAGCTCAGATGTTACAGGGAACACTGAAGCTTTCTTT. Its protein is CASSSDVTGNTEAFF. The chain is built from TRBV7-8 and TRBJ1-1, with a possible D match to TRBD1 (5 bases). Germline CDR1 SGHVS, CDR2 FQNEAQ. Trimming shortened V by 4 bases and J by 1 base, and 13 bases separated the two germline ends. The CDR3 runs 15 residues. The complete variable domain, with remaining parts taken from reference TRBV7-8 and TRBJ1-1, reads GAGVSQSPRYKVAKRGQDVALRCDPISGHVSLFWYQQALGQGPEFLTYFQNEAQLDKSGLPSDRFFAERPEGSVSTLKIQRTQQEDSAVYLCASSSDVTGNTEAFFGQGTRLTVV.

This clonotype was counted only a few times. The chain uses TRBV7-2 and TRBJ1-3; the D is unclear. Trimming removed 1 base from V and 0 bases from J, with 10 bases in between. There are 16 residues in the CDR3. Germline-derived CDR1 and CDR2 are SGHTA and FQGNSA. DNA of the CDR3: TGTGCCAGCAGCTTAGGTATAGCGAGCTCTGGAAACACCATATATTTT. Residues: CASSLGIASSGNTIYF. Using reference TRBV7-2 and TRBJ1-3 for the parts outside the CDR3, the full variable domain is GAGVSQSPSNKVTEKGKDVELRCDPISGHTALYWYRQSLGQGLEFLIYFQGNSAPDKSGLPSDRFSAERTGGSVSTLTIQRTQQEDSAVYLCASSLGIASSGNTIYFGEGSWLTVV.

The V gene is TRBV20-1, the J gene TRBJ1-4, with D maybe TRBD1 (5 bases). The CDR3 runs 11 residues. Trimming cost V 5 bases and J 8 bases, with 9 bases left between them. Germline V gene sequence: CDR1 DFQATT, CDR2 SNEGSKA (reference sequence). Here the CDR3 reads CSALEGEKLFF. CDR3 bases: TGCAGTGCTTTAGAGGGGGAAAAACTGTTTTTT.

This clonotype appeared many times. This chain links TRBV5-4 with TRBJ2-3; 8 positions match TRBD2. Germline V CDR1 and CDR2: SGHNT, YYREEE (reference sequence). CDR3 length: 15 amino acids. Germline trimming cut 4 bases from V and 2 bases from J; bases unmatched to any gene: 6. The CDR3 loop is CASSESGRITDTQYF. The CDR3 DNA sequence: TGTGCCAGCAGCGAAAGCGGGAGAATCACAGATACGCAGTATTTT.

A word on this clonotype: A much larger clone lies one base from this, so it may be a read error. This rearrangement joins TRBV10-3 to TRBJ1-1; D is ambiguous. V was pared by 10 bases and J by 0 bases, with 6 bases between. Per the germline V gene, CDR1 is ENHRY and CDR2 is SYGVKD. The CDR3 spans 11 residues. CDR3 sequence (DNA): TGTGCCACCAGCATGAACACTGAAGCTTTCTTT. Its translation: CATSMNTEAFF.

The chain combines TRBV28 with TRBJ1-5, with TRBD1 as a possible D gene (5 bases). CDR3 length: 15 residues. Germline lookup yields CDR1 MDHEN and CDR2 SYDVKM. Between the trimmed V and J ends, which lost 8 bases and 2 bases, there was a span of 16 bases. For the CDR3, the DNA is TGTGCCAGCCGCGGCGGGGCCGCGGGCAATCAGCCCCAGCATTTT. It translates to CASRGGAAGNQPQHF.

This clonotype appeared a few times. This rearrangement joins TRBV6-2 or TRBV6-3 to TRBJ1-5; tentatively, D is TRBD1 (6 bases). Trimming took off 5 bases at V and 4 bases at J, with 15 bases between the two ends. The CDR3 is 15 residues long. The germline gives CDR1 MNHEY, CDR2 SVGEGT. The CDR3, as DNA: TGTGCCAGCAGTCCGACACAGGGCGGAAATCAGCCCCAGCATTTT. Residues: CASSPTQGGNQPQHF.

The chain couples TRBV5-1 to TRBJ1-2; the D gene is possibly TRBD1 (6 bases). V lost 0 bases and J 4 bases, leaving 16 bases between the germline ends. Germline CDR1 reads SGHRS; CDR2 reads YFSETQ. The CDR3 consists of 16 residues. The CDR3 sequence: CASSLDGDIQLYGYTF. In DNA form, the CDR3 reads TGCGCCAGCAGCTTGGATGGGGACATACAACTCTATGGCTACACCTTC.

A note on this clonotype: One end of the junction is discordant with germline, which a read error may explain. The chain employs TRBV7-7 and TRBJ1-1; TRBD1 aligns across 8 bases. This CDR3 has 15 residues. Germline assignment: CDR1 SSHAT and CDR2 FNYEAQ (reference sequence). CDR3 nucleotides: TGTGCTAGCAGCGGCAGGGGGCAATTACAGGTTGAAGCTTTCTTT. It is translated as CASSGRGQLQVEAFF.

The chain has TRBV7-9 and TRBJ2-1; 7 positions match TRBD2. Trimming took 7 bases from V and 6 from J; bases not matched to a gene: 9. This CDR3 is 14 amino acids long. Germline V gene sequence: CDR1 SEHNR, CDR2 FQNEAQ (reference sequence). The CDR3 region is CASIYSGGGNEQFF. The CDR3 coding sequence is TGTGCCAGCATCTATAGTGGGGGGGGCAATGAGCAGTTCTTC.

This clonotype was counted many times. The CDR3 loop reads CASSTRKDWAEAFF. The CDR3 bases are TGCGCCAGCAGCACCCGGAAGGATTGGGCTGAAGCTTTCTTT. J is TRBJ1-1 and V is TRBV5-1; D gene uncertain. The CDR3 sequence is 14 residues long. CDR1 and CDR2 (germline): SGHRS, YFSETQ. V was clipped by 4 bases and J by 6 bases, with 16 bases between them.

As regards this clonotype: This may be a read error, as it is one base from a much larger clone. The V call is TRBV29-1, the J call TRBJ1-2; no clear D gene. Per germline, CDR1 SQVTM and CDR2 ANQGSEA. The CDR3 has 12 amino acids. The CDR3 DNA reads TGCGGCGTTGCGGCTGGAGGGAACGGCTACACCTTC. It yields the protein CGVAAGGNGYTF. Full variable domain (rest looked up from reference TRBV29-1 and TRBJ1-2): SAVISQKPSRDICQRGTSLTIQCQVDSQVTMMFWYRQQPGQSLTLIATANQGSEATYESGFVIDKFPISRPNLTFSTLTVSNMSPEDSSIYLCGVAAGGNGYTFGSGTRLTVV.

This clonotype was found many times. This sequence joins TRBV10-3 and TRBJ2-5; 7 bases map to TRBD2. The J segment lost 1 base and the V segment lost 2 bases, leaving 7 bases of the junction unmatched. This CDR3 region has 16 residues. In germline, CDR1 is ENHRY, CDR2 SYGVKD. CDR3 nucleotides: TGTGCCATCAGTGAGGGGATTGTAGCGGGCCAAGAGACCCAGTACTTC. The encoded protein is CAISEGIVAGQETQYF.

Concerning this clonotype: A much more abundant neighbour one base away suggests this may be a read error. The conserved phenylalanine or tryptophan normally closing the CDR3 is absent here, so this likely arose from a read error. This sequence joins TRBV5-1 and TRBJ2-1; 12 bases fit TRBD2. The CDR3 covers 17 residues. Germline V gene data show CDR1 as SGHRS and CDR2 as YFSETQ. Unmatched junction bases numbered 11, after V lost 4 bases and J lost 6 bases. The CDR3 DNA follows: TGCGCCAGCAGCAGGAATACCGGGACTAGCGGGTTCAATGAGCAGTTCTCC. Its translation is CASSRNTGTSGFNEQFS.

This chain uses TRBV7-2 with TRBJ2-7; no definite D call. This CDR3 is built from 14 residues. CDR1 and CDR2 (germline): SGHTA, FQGNSA. Trimming took 5 bases from V and 5 from J, leaving 16 bases between them. CDR3: CASSPRRNSDEQYF. The CDR3 DNA reads as TGTGCCAGCAGCCCCCGAAGAAATAGTGACGAGCAGTACTTC.

A few counts support this clonotype. For the CDR3, the DNA is TGTGCCAGCAGCCAAGAGGTCATTGCTTACGAGCAGTACTTC. This encodes CASSQEVIAYEQYF. The chain employs TRBV4-2 and TRBJ2-7; D is unresolved. The CDR3 has 14 amino acids. Trimming pared 0 bases from V and 4 bases from J, leaving 10 bases between. CDR1 is LGHNA, CDR2 YNFKEQ, per germline.

In regard to this clonotype: A clone one base away is much larger, so this may be a read error. The chain couples TRBV6-5 to TRBJ2-2; tentatively, D is TRBD2 (5 bases). Germline CDR1 is MNHEY and CDR2 is SVGAGI. This CDR3 spans 11 amino acids. The CDR3 nucleotides are TGTGCCACCCACGCGACCGGGGATCTGTTTTTT. It translates to CATHATGDLFF.

This clonotype was seen at least ten times. This chain joins TRBV20-1 and TRBJ2-2; D gene uncertain. Between the trimmed V and J ends, which lost 0 bases and 4 bases, there was a span of 6 bases. There are 13 residues in the CDR3. Per germline, CDR1 DFQATT and CDR2 SNEGSKA (reference sequence). Written as DNA, the CDR3 is TGCAGTGCTAGAGATTTCGGCACCGGGGAGCTGTTTTTT. Translating it yields CSARDFGTGELFF.

The table lists this clonotype with a few counts. The V and J genes are TRBV7-3 and TRBJ1-6; 9 bases line up with TRBD1. V shed 5 bases and J 5 bases; nucleotides not matched to a gene: 7. The CDR3 covers 16 residues. From germline, CDR1 is SGHTA and CDR2 FQGTGA. The CDR3 reads CASSPGTGFHNSPLHF. The CDR3 bases are TGTGCCAGCAGCCCCGGGACAGGGTTCCATAATTCACCCCTCCACTTT. Complete variable domain (other parts from reference TRBV7-3 and TRBJ1-6): GAGVSQTPSNKVTEKGKYVELRCDPISGHTALYWYRQSLGQGPEFLIYFQGTGAADDSGLPNDRFFAVRPEGSVSTLKIQRTERGDSAVYLCASSPGTGFHNSPLHFGNGTRLTVT.

On this clonotype itself: Given the absence of the conserved phenylalanine or tryptophan at the CDR3 end, a read error is likely. The V call is TRBV7-9, the J call TRBJ1-2; D possibly corresponds to TRBD1 (5 bases). This CDR3 contains 14 residues. Germline-derived CDR1 and CDR2 are SEHNR and FQNEAQ (reference sequence). Trimming took 3 bases from V and 4 from J, leaving 12 bases between them. The CDR3 protein is CASSFETAAYGYTV. CDR3 sequence (DNA): TGTGCCAGCAGCTTCGAGACAGCCGCCTATGGCTACACCGTC.

This clonotype was seen a handful of times. The chain employs TRBV5-1 and TRBJ1-1, with D hard to call. The germline V and J ends were trimmed by 2 bases and 0 bases, with 8 bases remaining between them. CDR3 length equals 14 residues. Germline values: CDR1 SGHRS, CDR2 YFSETQ. The CDR3 nucleotides read TGCGCCAGCAGCTTTGAACAGATGAACACTGAAGCTTTCTTT. It translates to CASSFEQMNTEAFF.

This clonotype has a handful of counts. This sequence joins TRBV5-5 and TRBJ1-1, with 7 bases identical to TRBD1. CDR3 length equals 14 residues. Germline V gene sequence: CDR1 SGHKS, CDR2 YYEKEE (reference sequence). V was clipped by 5 bases and J by 5 bases; unmatched bases: 9. CDR3 sequence reads: CASSGQTGRTEAFF. CDR3 DNA: TGTGCCAGCAGTGGTCAGACAGGGAGAACTGAAGCTTTCTTT.